Here is one T cell receptor beta chain with its context. Per the authors' pipeline: Amplification of reference gene primers was used by the study to estimate nucleated cell counts. Assay used: immunoSEQ multiplex PCR; TCRdb lists only in-frame clones, some missing. That table gives V, J and clone size, and the DNA gave D and trimming. Altogether hundreds of thousands of clones are present, 87% being singletons, with the ten largest covering just under 6.5%. Seattle cases were enrolled at active infection and followed longitudinally. This record comes from a study of blood T cell repertoires in COVID-19. About the study: Samples of COVID-19 (acute and convalescent) were obtained from the United States, Italy and Spain.

Looked up from germline, CDR1 is SGHTS and CDR2 is YDEGEE. This CDR3 is 17 amino acids long. The V and J ends lost 4 bases and 5 bases, in that order; junction bases with no gene match: 16. The source is a woman aged 45-65 years with COVID-19, enrolled during active disease. The sequencing input was peripheral blood. The chain joins TRBV5-8 to TRBJ1-2, with 8 bases matching TRBD1. The CDR3 DNA reads as TGTGCCAGCAGCCGCCGGACAGGGAGTTTCGGAACATATGGCTACACCTTC. The encoded protein is CASSRRTGSFGTYGYTF.